The 28 T cell receptor beta chains presented below share a single source sample, sequenced in a study of blood T cell repertoires in COVID-19. Repertoires were generated with immunoSEQ multiplex PCR, while TCRdb's copy carries only in-frame clones and drops some. The table records some 69,000 clones, 82% of them present only once. The source material was peripheral blood. Source of these receptors: a woman aged 60 to 75 with acute or convalescent COVID-19.

DNA for the CDR3: TGTGCCAGTAGGAGACAGGACAATAATTCACCCCTCCACTTT. It specifies CASRRQDNNSPLHF. The chain employs TRBV19 and TRBJ1-6, with TRBD1 as a possible D gene (6 bases). The CDR3 is made up of 14 amino acids. Germline V gene data show CDR1 as LNHDA and CDR2 as SQIVND (reference sequence). Between the trimmed V and J ends, which lost 6 bases and 5 bases, there was a span of 11 bases.

V is TRBV19 and J is TRBJ2-1; TRBD1 might be the D (6 bases). Per the germline V gene, CDR1 is LNHDA and CDR2 is SQIVND (reference sequence). V was pared by 4 bases and J by 8 bases, with 12 bases between. This CDR3 contains 13 residues. The chain's CDR3 is CASSRPQGYEQFF. Written as DNA, the CDR3 is TGTGCCAGTAGTAGACCACAGGGCTATGAGCAGTTCTTC.

The V gene is TRBV3-1 (or the pseudogene TRBV3-2), the J gene TRBJ2-5, with 14 bases that match TRBD2. This CDR3 is built from 15 residues. V was pared by 8 bases and J by 4 bases, with 6 bases of the junction left unmatched. The germline CDR1 and CDR2 sequences are LGHDT and YNNKEL (reference sequence). CDR3 amino acids: CASRGTSGGVETQYF. CDR3 nucleotide sequence: TGTGCCAGCCGCGGGACTAGCGGGGGAGTAGAGACCCAGTACTTC.

This chain joins TRBV7-9 and TRBJ2-3; TRBD2 aligns across 13 bases. This CDR3 has 17 amino acids. The junction had 11 bases not matched to a gene; V was cut back by 5 bases and J by 6 bases. Looked up from germline, CDR1 is SEHNR and CDR2 is FQNEAQ (reference sequence). This CDR3 reads CASSRQGLAGSWDTQYF. CDR3 DNA: TGTGCCAGCAGCCGCCAGGGACTAGCGGGGAGTTGGGATACGCAGTATTTT.

Written as DNA, the CDR3 is TGTGCCAGCAGCTTAGGTTTTCGCGAGCAGTACTTC. Its translation is CASSLGFREQYF. The chain couples TRBV7-9 to TRBJ2-7; no reliable D call. V was cut by 1 base and J by 6 bases, with 7 bases left in between. The CDR3 has 12 residues. In germline, CDR1 is SEHNR, CDR2 FQNEAQ (reference sequence).

The rearrangement joins TRBV12-3 or TRBV12-4 to TRBJ1-5; no clear D gene. V shed 10 bases and J shed 2 bases, with 9 bases lying between them. This CDR3 has 12 amino acids. CDR3 loop: CAIRAGNQPQHF. DNA of the CDR3: TGTGCCATTCGAGCTGGCAATCAGCCCCAGCATTTT.

This chain connects TRBV5-4 to TRBJ2-7; 8 bases agree with TRBD2. The CDR3 extends over 15 amino acids. V lost 3 bases and J lost 3; bases outside the gene matches: 8. Germline CDR1 and CDR2: SGHNT and YYREEE (reference sequence). The CDR3 reads CASSSGTRGDYEQYF. DNA of the CDR3: TGTGCCAGCAGCTCCGGGACTAGGGGCGACTACGAGCAGTACTTC.

The chain couples TRBV2 to TRBJ1-2; the D is unclear. The CDR3 loop spans 14 amino acids. Trimming removed 6 bases from V and 3 bases from J, with 14 bases in between. The V gene's germline CDR1 is SNHLY and CDR2 FYNNEI. The CDR3 here is CASSRNPAYYGYTF. CDR3 in DNA: TGTGCCAGCAGCAGGAATCCGGCCTACTATGGCTACACCTTC.

For the CDR3, the DNA is TGTGCCAGCAGCCATAACAGGGACGGCACTGAAGCTTTCTTT. Protein: CASSHNRDGTEAFF. This chain joins TRBV25-1 and TRBJ1-1; TRBD1 is a possible D gene (6 bases). Trimming cost V 6 bases and J 4 bases, with 15 bases left between them. Germline V gene data show CDR1 as MGHDK and CDR2 as SYGVNS. This CDR3 has 14 residues.

This rearrangement joins TRBV5-1 to TRBJ2-7; 13 nucleotides match TRBD2. Germline V lookup: CDR1 SGHRS, CDR2 YFSETQ. Trimming removed 1 base from V and 0 bases from J; junction bases left unmatched: 10. The CDR3 consists of 19 residues. The CDR3 here is CASSLNGLAGEGGSYEQYF. Here the CDR3 DNA reads TGCGCCAGCAGCTTGAACGGACTAGCGGGAGAAGGGGGCTCCTACGAGCAGTACTTC.

The chain combines TRBV7-9 with TRBJ1-3; 9 positions agree with TRBD1. The CDR3 has 14 residues. Germline V gene sequence: CDR1 SEHNR, CDR2 FQNEAQ (reference sequence). J was trimmed by 2 bases and V by 5 bases; bases with no gene match: 1. The CDR3 reads CASSRTGAGNTIYF. The DNA for the CDR3 is TGTGCCAGCAGCAGGACAGGGGCTGGAAACACCATATATTTT.

The genes are TRBV24-1 and TRBJ2-2, with 12 positions matching TRBD2. The CDR3 contains 16 residues. V lost 9 bases, J lost 7 bases, and 11 bases stayed unmatched. CDR1 is KGHDR, CDR2 SFDVKD, per germline. The DNA for the CDR3 is TGTGCCACCGTCCGACTAGCGGGGGAAGTGAACGGGGAGCTGTTTTTT. Its translation: CATVRLAGEVNGELFF.

This chain joins TRBV20-1 and TRBJ2-1, with D possibly being TRBD1 (7 bases). Trimming cost V 3 bases and J 7 bases, with 19 bases left between them. Per germline, CDR1 DFQATT and CDR2 SNEGSKA (reference sequence). This CDR3 contains 15 residues. In DNA, the CDR3 is TGCAGTGCTAGTTCTCCCGAACAGGGGAGGAATGAGCAGTTCTTC. It yields the protein CSASSPEQGRNEQFF.

This chain uses TRBV6-1 with TRBJ1-5, with 12 positions matching TRBD1. This CDR3 is 16 amino acids long. Germline V CDR1 and CDR2: MNHNS, SASEGT. Germline trimming cut 0 bases from V and 7 bases from J; bases unmatched to any gene: 4. The CDR3 DNA reads TGTGCCAGCAGTGAAGCGGGACAGGGGGCCTGGCAGCCCCAGCATTTT. It yields the protein CASSEAGQGAWQPQHF.

This clone occurred once. This chain connects TRBV5-1 to TRBJ2-1; 15 bases are a match to TRBD2. Trimming took 4 bases from V and 10 from J; bases not matched to a gene: 12. Germline V gene data show CDR1 as SGHRS and CDR2 as YFSETQ. This CDR3 has 17 residues. The CDR3 nucleotides are TGCGCCAGCAGCGGACTAGCGGGGGGGCTTAGGGGAGGAGAGCAGTTCTTC. This translates into CASSGLAGGLRGGEQFF.

The chain is built from TRBV19 and TRBJ1-2; tentatively, D is TRBD1 (5 bases). Germline CDR1 reads LNHDA; CDR2 reads SQIVND (reference sequence). Trimming removed 5 bases from V and 5 bases from J, with 18 bases in between. The CDR3 extends over 15 amino acids. The CDR3 region is CASSSREGMIYGYTF. The CDR3 region has the DNA TGTGCCAGTAGTTCCAGGGAGGGGATGATTTATGGCTACACCTTC.

This clone was recorded a few times. This chain uses TRBV27 with TRBJ1-1; D is perhaps TRBD1 (5 bases). CDR3 length equals 14 residues. Germline CDR1 MNHEY, CDR2 SMNVEV (reference sequence). With 5 bases removed from V and 2 bases from J, the gap between germline ends came to 12 bases. CDR3 sequence (DNA): TGTGCCAGCAGTCTCCAGGGTCGTAACACTGAAGCTTTCTTT. It codes for CASSLQGRNTEAFF.

The rearrangement links TRBV12-3 or TRBV12-4 to TRBJ1-2; D gene ambiguous. V dropped 5 bases and J dropped 3 bases, with 7 bases sitting between them. CDR3 length equals 12 residues. The CDR3 is CASSRGDYGYTF. In DNA form, the CDR3 reads TGTGCCAGCAGTCGTGGAGACTATGGCTACACCTTC.

The chain has TRBV5-5 and TRBJ1-6; 7 nucleotides align to TRBD1. Germline loops: CDR1 SGHKS, CDR2 YYEKEE (reference sequence). The CDR3 length is 16 residues. Trimming removed 5 bases from V and 6 bases from J; junction bases left unmatched: 11. DNA of the CDR3: TGTGCCAGCAGTGTCGCGGTGACAGGGATTAATTCACCCCTCCACTTT. As protein: CASSVAVTGINSPLHF.

V and J are TRBV5-1 and TRBJ1-1; 7 nucleotides align to TRBD1. This CDR3 spans 18 amino acids. V dropped 6 bases and J dropped 0; count of bases not matched to a gene: 17. Germline V lookup: CDR1 SGHRS, CDR2 YFSETQ. CDR3 DNA: TGCGCCAGCACCAAAGAACCTGGGGAGACAGGGCTGAACACTGAAGCTTTCTTT. This codes for CASTKEPGETGLNTEAFF.

CDR3 protein: CASTRDSYGYTF. The DNA of the CDR3 is TGTGCCAGCACCAGGGATAGCTATGGCTACACCTTC. V gene TRBV12-3 or TRBV12-4 combines with J gene TRBJ1-2, with D maybe TRBD1 (5 bases). Deletions cut 7 bases from V and 4 bases from J, with 10 bases between. CDR3 length: 12 residues.

This clone was observed a single time. The V call is TRBV9, the J call TRBJ2-1; 8 positions agree with TRBD2. CDR3 length equals 15 residues. With V trimmed by 3 bases and J by 3 bases, 5 bases remained unmatched. Germline V gives CDR1 SGDLS, CDR2 YYNGEE. CDR3 DNA sequence: TGTGCCAGCAGCGCCACTAGCGGACTCTACAATGAGCAGTTCTTC. Translated, it gives CASSATSGLYNEQFF. Variable domain in full (rest from reference TRBV9 and TRBJ2-1): DSGVTQTPKHLITATGQRVTLRCSPRSGDLSVYWYQQSLDQGLQFLIQYYNGEERAKGNILERFSAQQFPDLHSELNLSSLELGDSALYFCASSATSGLYNEQFFGPGTRLTVL.

The V call is TRBV4-2, the J call TRBJ1-1, with TRBD1 as a possible D gene (6 bases). Germline CDR1 and CDR2: LGHNA and YNFKEQ. Trimming removed 4 bases from V and 5 bases from J, with 11 bases in between. The CDR3 length is 13 residues. CDR3 amino acids: CASSRTGSTEAFF. The CDR3 bases are TGTGCCAGCAGCCGTACAGGGTCTACTGAAGCTTTCTTT.

The gene calls are TRBV7-2 and TRBJ1-5; maybe TRBD1 (6 bases). CDR1 SGHTA and CDR2 FQGNSA come from the germline V gene. Trimming removed 4 bases from V and 9 bases from J, with 16 bases in between. The CDR3 spans 14 residues. The CDR3 loop is CASSYGQPRGPQHF. DNA of the CDR3: TGTGCCAGCAGCTATGGACAGCCCCGGGGGCCCCAGCATTTT.

This clone has a handful of counts. The gene calls are TRBV15 and TRBJ1-2; the match to TRBD1 covers 7 bases. V was pared by 0 bases and J by 4 bases, with 5 bases of the junction left unmatched. This CDR3 region has 15 residues. Germline values: CDR1 LNHNV, CDR2 YYDKDF (reference sequence). Here the CDR3 reads CATSRDRQGVYGYTF. The CDR3 DNA reads as TGTGCCACCAGCAGAGATCGACAGGGAGTCTATGGCTACACCTTC.

CDR3 region: CASKLYRVGNQPQHF. The CDR3 region has the DNA TGTGCCAGCAAGCTTTACAGGGTTGGGAATCAGCCCCAGCATTTT. The rearrangement joins TRBV28 to TRBJ1-5; maybe TRBD1 (6 bases). The ends were cut back, 7 bases at V and 4 bases at J, with 17 bases in the middle. Germline lookup yields CDR1 MDHEN and CDR2 SYDVKM. The CDR3 covers 15 residues.

V and J are TRBV7-2 and TRBJ1-5, with 7 bases lining up with TRBD1. Trimming removed 5 bases from V and 9 bases from J; junction bases left unmatched: 16. CDR3 length: 16 amino acids. Germline CDR1 SGHTA, CDR2 FQGNSA. CDR3 nucleotides: TGTGCCAGCAGCCTTAGGACAGGAACCAACGGGAGGCCCCAGCATTTT. It codes for CASSLRTGTNGRPQHF.

The rearrangement links TRBV24-1 to TRBJ2-1, with D tentatively TRBD2 (7 bases). Germline V gives CDR1 KGHDR, CDR2 SFDVKD. V lost 3 bases, J lost 7 bases, and 18 bases lay in between. This CDR3 contains 16 residues. CDR3 residues: CATSDRFRGAGNEQFF. CDR3 DNA sequence: TGTGCCACCAGTGATCGGTTTCGGGGGGCGGGAAATGAGCAGTTCTTC.